These 7 T cell receptor beta chains came from one sample sequenced in a study of control samples from healthy donors and cancer patients. Generated by immunoSEQ multiplex PCR, the TCRdb table keeps only in-frame clones and is missing some. The sample consists of roughly 79,000 clones, 84% of them appearing once. The sequencing sample was made of blood. The receptors here all came from a man aged 50-60 years in good health.

The chain joins TRBV7-9 to TRBJ2-1; no reliable D call. This CDR3 has 15 amino acids. V was trimmed by 4 bases and J by 4 bases, leaving 14 bases between them. CDR1 and CDR2 from the germline V gene are SEHNR and FQNEAQ (reference sequence). The CDR3 spells CASSWQIKNYNEQFF. The CDR3 nucleotides read TGTGCCAGCAGCTGGCAAATCAAAAATTACAATGAGCAGTTCTTC.

The chain couples TRBV29-1 to TRBJ1-5; no clear D gene. V was trimmed by 2 bases and J by 2 bases, leaving 1 base between them. CDR3 length: 11 amino acids. Germline CDR1 and CDR2: SQVTM and ANQGSEA. CDR3 sequence: CSVERNQPQHF. Written as DNA, the CDR3 is TGCAGCGTTGAACGCAATCAGCCCCAGCATTTT.

This clone was counted a single time. This chain uses TRBV7-2 with TRBJ2-5; maybe TRBD1 (7 bases). Germline-derived CDR1 and CDR2 are SGHTA and FQGNSA. The CDR3 is 14 amino acids. Trimming shortened V by 5 bases and J by 1 base, and 11 bases separated the two germline ends. CDR3 sequence reads: CASSRGTAQETQYF. CDR3 DNA sequence: TGTGCCAGCAGCCGCGGGACAGCCCAAGAGACCCAGTACTTC.

The chain joins TRBV4-1 to TRBJ2-3, with D uncertain. The V gene lost 0 bases and the J gene lost 4 bases, with 8 bases spanning the gap. There are 14 residues in the CDR3. CDR1 and CDR2 (germline): MGHRA, YSYEKL. The CDR3, as DNA: TGCGCCAGCAGCCAAGATCGGAGTGCAGATACGCAGTATTTT. The encoded protein is CASSQDRSADTQYF.

The rearrangement links TRBV6-4 to TRBJ2-1, with a possible D match to TRBD2 (7 bases). V was cut by 3 bases and J by 0 bases, with 12 bases left in between. CDR3 length equals 16 residues. CDR1 and CDR2 from the germline V gene are MRHNA and SNTAGT. CDR3 in DNA: TGTGCCAGCAGTGAGGGGGCTAGCGGCTCCTACAATGAGCAGTTCTTC. This encodes CASSEGASGSYNEQFF.

The chain recombines TRBV5-6 with TRBJ1-1; D not certain. Germline CDR1 is SGHDT and CDR2 is YYEEEE. The CDR3 consists of 16 residues. V was pared by 2 bases and J by 2 bases, with 16 bases between. The CDR3 is CASSLPISGTNTEAFF. The CDR3 bases are TGTGCCAGCAGCTTACCTATTTCCGGAACAAACACTGAAGCTTTCTTT. The full variable domain, in which reference TRBV5-6 and TRBJ1-1 provide the parts outside the CDR3, is DAGVTQSPTHLIKTRGQQVTLRCSPKSGHDTVSWYQQALGQGPQFIFQYYEEEERQRGNFPDRFSGHQFPNYSSELNVNALLLGDSALYLCASSLPISGTNTEAFFGQGTRLTVV.

V is TRBV28 and J is TRBJ2-5, with D tentatively TRBD1 (7 bases). The germline gives CDR1 MDHEN, CDR2 SYDVKM. The length of the CDR3 is 14 residues. The V gene lost 6 bases and the J gene lost 1 base, with 12 bases spanning the gap. CDR3 DNA: TGTGCCAGCAGCCGCGGGACAGTCCAAGAGACCCAGTACTTC. The encoded protein is CASSRGTVQETQYF.